This entry features one T cell receptor beta chain sequence. What it binds is unknown. The data derive from a study of radiotherapy plus CTLA-4 blockade in lung cancer. The overall study: About 20% of patients responded objectively, and about 33% achieved disease control.

The CDR3 contains 14 residues. Germline V gives CDR1 SGDLS, CDR2 YYNGEE. The V segment lost 6 bases and the J segment 1 base; nucleotides outside the gene matches: 5. General observations from the study: Early blood T cell clone dynamics reportedly forecast response best, with interferon-beta. Among blood TCR repertoires after radiotherapy plus ipilimumab, tumor-derived clones expanded.

The table came from immunoSEQ multiplex PCR; TCRdb's copy has only in-frame clones and leaves some out. The sample carries about 97,000 clones, about 70% recorded once. The genes are TRBV9 and TRBJ2-3; 7 bases fit TRBD2. This TCR came from a human donor with non-small cell lung cancer who had a partial response to radiotherapy plus ipilimumab. Some clones in this sample may be carry-over from other donors' samples. Sequencing used peripheral blood, obtained from a patient treated with radiotherapy plus ipilimumab. CDR3 DNA: TGTGCCAGCACCCGGGACTACCGCACAGATACGCAGTATTTT. Protein sequence: CASTRDYRTDTQYF.